Shown below are 24 T cell receptor beta chains from a single sample sequenced in a study of T-cell reconstitution after alpha-beta-depleted transplantation in children. Molecular barcoding with unique molecular identifiers was used for the TCRbeta library. TCRdb analysed the PCR reads with MiXCR anew, one entry per CDR3 protein. Here the sample spans around 480,000 distinct CDR3 sequences, roughly 33% being singletons. This specimen was PBMCs from the stem cell graft donor, taken from the stem cell graft. The receptors were gathered from a human donor who donated a stem cell graft to a child with aplastic anemia.

This chain uses TRBV30 with TRBJ1-2, with D possibly being TRBD1 (6 bases). Germline-derived CDR1 and CDR2 are GTSNPN and SVGIG (reference sequence). V was shortened by 6 bases and J by 2 bases, with 19 bases between the two germline ends. The CDR3 is made up of 15 amino acids. DNA of the CDR3: TGTGCCTGCCAGACAGGCCGCACCTCGAACTATGGCTACACCTTC. Its protein is CACQTGRTSNYGYTF.

This clonotype was recorded many times. V usage is TRBV7-2 and J usage is TRBJ1-2, with D unresolved. Deletions cut 5 bases from V and 4 bases from J, with 11 bases between. CDR1 SGHTA and CDR2 FQGNSA come from the germline V gene. This CDR3 contains 13 residues. CDR3 DNA: TGTGCCAGCAGCCCAGAGGTCCTCTATGGCTACACCTTC. Translation gives CASSPEVLYGYTF.

The V gene is TRBV6-1, the J gene TRBJ1-4, with 7 bases fitting TRBD1. CDR3 length: 15 amino acids. CDR1 is MNHNS and CDR2 is SASEGT in the germline V gene. V shed 6 bases, J shed 5 bases, and the junction held 9 bases outside the gene matches. The CDR3 here is CASSKTGTANEKLFF. As DNA, the CDR3 is TGTGCCAGCAGCAAAACCGGGACAGCAAATGAAAAACTGTTTTTT.

The sample holds a few counts of this clonotype. The gene calls are TRBV5-6 and TRBJ2-5; D ambiguous. The CDR3 covers 16 residues. CDR1 is SGHDT and CDR2 is YYEEEE in the germline V gene. Trimming removed 2 bases at V and 2 bases at J, with 16 bases between. The CDR3 bases are TGTGCCAGCAGCTTTCCCCGTGTCGGCGGACAAGAGACCCAGTACTTC. Translated, it gives CASSFPRVGGQETQYF.

The chain recombines TRBV7-2 with TRBJ1-1; unclear D gene. Trimming removed 6 bases from V and 2 bases from J, with 13 bases in between. CDR3 length: 14 residues. Germline V gene lookup returns CDR1 SGHTA and CDR2 FQGNSA. The CDR3 loop is CASRPTLVNTEAFF. The CDR3 nucleotides are TGTGCCAGCAGACCCACATTGGTAAACACTGAAGCTTTCTTT.

The chain is built from TRBV19 and TRBJ2-1; unclear D gene. This CDR3 spans 14 amino acids. Trimming stripped 6 bases from V and 4 bases from J, with 13 bases between. Germline CDR1 reads LNHDA; CDR2 reads SQIVND (reference sequence). The CDR3 sequence: CASSRADFYNEQFF. CDR3 nucleotides: TGTGCCAGTAGCCGGGCAGACTTTTACAATGAGCAGTTCTTC.

CDR3 sequence reads: CASSSALVPRSYNEQFF. CDR3 in DNA: TGTGCCAGCAGTTCAGCACTTGTTCCCCGCTCCTACAATGAGCAGTTCTTC. This chain joins TRBV5-8 and TRBJ2-1; the D is unclear. This CDR3 is built from 17 residues. V was pared by 5 bases and J by 0 bases, with 18 bases between. From germline, CDR1 is SGHTS and CDR2 YDEGEE.

This clonotype was seen more than once but under ten times. The chain uses TRBV7-6 and TRBJ1-2; perhaps TRBD1 as D (5 bases). CDR3 length equals 13 residues. The germline V gene has CDR1 SGHVS and CDR2 FNYEAQ. V was cut by 1 base and J by 3 bases, with 6 bases left in between. The CDR3 DNA sequence: TGTGCCAGCAGCTTAGGGGGCCACTATGGCTACACCTTC. Amino acid sequence: CASSLGGHYGYTF.

The genes are TRBV7-9 and TRBJ1-1; D is unresolved. Per germline, CDR1 SEHNR and CDR2 FQNEAQ (reference sequence). The CDR3 is 13 residues long. Between the trimmed V and J ends, which lost 7 bases and 9 bases, there was a span of 18 bases. CDR3 amino acids: CASMGRRTLKAFF. In nucleotides, the CDR3 is TGTGCCAGCATGGGTCGAAGAACACTGAAAGCTTTCTTT.

The chain uses TRBV28 and TRBJ2-5; D is perhaps TRBD2 (5 bases). Trimming removed 1 base at V and 4 bases at J, with 13 bases between. The CDR3 covers 15 residues. The germline gives CDR1 MDHEN, CDR2 SYDVKM. CDR3 amino acids: CASSLYEGLGETQYF. DNA of the CDR3: TGTGCCAGCAGTTTATACGAGGGTCTAGGAGAGACCCAGTACTTC.

The chain joins TRBV6-5 to TRBJ1-2, with D hard to call. The CDR3 spans 16 residues. V dropped 0 bases and J dropped 5 bases, with 16 bases sitting between them. CDR1 is MNHEY and CDR2 is SVGAGI in the germline V gene. CDR3 sequence: CASSYSRRGHTYGYTF. In DNA form, the CDR3 reads TGTGCCAGCAGTTACTCGAGGAGAGGGCACACTTATGGCTACACCTTC.

The chain links TRBV27 to TRBJ2-3; D is unclear. This CDR3 is 13 amino acids long. With 3 bases removed from V and 6 bases from J, the gap between germline ends came to 10 bases. Germline-derived CDR1 and CDR2 are MNHEY and SMNVEV (reference sequence). The CDR3 sequence: CASSLSVKDTQYF. The CDR3, as DNA: TGTGCCAGCAGTTTGTCGGTGAAGGATACGCAGTATTTT.

V usage is TRBV9 and J usage is TRBJ1-6; unclear D gene. Trimming took 3 bases from V and 7 from J, leaving 8 bases between them. CDR3 length: 13 residues. Per the germline V gene, CDR1 is SGDLS and CDR2 is YYNGEE. CDR3 in amino acids: CASSGGVNSPLHF. The CDR3 DNA reads TGTGCCAGCAGCGGAGGAGTCAATTCACCCCTCCACTTT.

The chain has TRBV20-1 and TRBJ1-1, with D possibly being TRBD1 (5 bases). The germline gives CDR1 DFQATT, CDR2 SNEGSKA (reference sequence). CDR3 size: 16 residues. V was clipped by 0 bases and J by 4 bases, with 18 bases between them. The CDR3 DNA reads as TGCAGTGCTAGAGATCTTAGCCAGGGCAGTGGCACTGAAGCTTTCTTT. It codes for CSARDLSQGSGTEAFF.

This clonotype was observed a few times. The J gene is TRBJ2-3, the V gene TRBV5-1; D could derive from TRBD1 or TRBD2 (6 bases each). Trimming removed 2 bases from V and 3 bases from J, with 13 bases in between. The V gene's germline CDR1 is SGHRS and CDR2 YFSETQ. The CDR3 extends over 15 amino acids. The CDR3 DNA reads as TGCGCCAGCAGCTTATGGGGGGCAGAGACAGATACGCAGTATTTT. Its protein product is CASSLWGAETDTQYF.

The rearrangement joins TRBV24-1 to TRBJ2-3, with 10 bases that match TRBD1. Germline V CDR1 and CDR2: KGHDR, SFDVKD. This CDR3 contains 17 residues. The ends lost 7 bases at V and 1 base at J; junction bases unmatched: 10. CDR3 sequence (DNA): TGTGCCACCAGAGGAGCGACCGGGACAGGGGGCACAGATACGCAGTATTTT. Encoded protein: CATRGATGTGGTDTQYF.

This clonotype was picked up a small number of times. J is TRBJ1-5 and V is TRBV10-3; TRBD1 might be the D (5 bases). Trimming cost V 2 bases and J 6 bases, with 8 bases left between them. Germline CDR1 is ENHRY and CDR2 is SYGVKD. The CDR3 runs to 13 residues. This CDR3 reads CAISEAGTQPQHF. The CDR3 DNA sequence: TGTGCCATCAGTGAGGCAGGGACTCAGCCCCAGCATTTT.

This clonotype has more than one count but fewer than ten. The V and J genes are TRBV18 and TRBJ2-3; the match to TRBD2 covers 11 bases. Losses at the gene ends were 0 bases for V and 5 bases for J; bases not matched to a gene: 4. In germline, CDR1 is KGHSH, CDR2 LQKENI. This CDR3 region has 16 residues. This CDR3 reads CASSPPASGRRDTQYF. CDR3 coding DNA: TGTGCCAGCTCACCACCGGCTAGCGGGAGGAGAGATACGCAGTATTTT.

The chain couples TRBV11-2 to TRBJ2-3; 7 nucleotides line up with TRBD2. Germline CDR1 and CDR2: SGHAT and FQNNGV. The CDR3 spans 16 residues. The V and J ends lost 1 base and 4 bases, in that order; junction bases with no gene match: 8. CDR3 bases: TGTGCCAGCAGCTTAGGGCGCGGGGGATCTTCAGATACGCAGTATTTT. It is translated as CASSLGRGGSSDTQYF.

This clonotype was seen more than once but under ten times. This chain links TRBV18 with TRBJ1-1; D is undetermined. CDR1 and CDR2 (germline): KGHSH, LQKENI. The CDR3 covers 14 residues. The V end lost 2 bases, the J end lost 0 bases, and 7 bases lay between the germline ends. The CDR3 loop is CASSPKSLNTEAFF. For the CDR3, the DNA is TGTGCCAGCTCACCAAAATCCTTGAACACTGAAGCTTTCTTT.

The chain couples TRBV28 to TRBJ2-1; 9 nucleotides align to TRBD2. V shed 3 bases, J shed 5 bases, and the junction held 5 bases outside the gene matches. CDR3 length: 15 residues. Looked up from germline, CDR1 is MDHEN and CDR2 is SYDVKM. The CDR3 region is CASSFQRLADNEQFF. For the CDR3, the DNA is TGTGCCAGCAGTTTTCAGAGACTAGCGGACAATGAGCAGTTCTTC.

This chain uses TRBV6-5 with TRBJ2-5; perhaps TRBD1 as D (6 bases). The CDR3 covers 13 residues. Trimming pared 4 bases from V and 4 bases from J, leaving 10 bases between. The germline gives CDR1 MNHEY, CDR2 SVGAGI. As DNA, the CDR3 is TGTGCCAGCAGTTCTGGACAGACAGAGACCCAGTACTTC. It is translated as CASSSGQTETQYF.

The chain links TRBV7-9 to TRBJ2-1, with D maybe TRBD2 (6 bases). The CDR3 has 15 residues. Trimming pared 2 bases from V and 8 bases from J, leaving 16 bases between. CDR1 is SEHNR, CDR2 FQNEAQ, per germline (reference sequence). The CDR3 DNA reads as TGTGCCAGCAGCTTAACAAGCGGGTGGGCCGATGAGCAGTTCTTC. Its translation: CASSLTSGWADEQFF.

This clonotype was seen only a few times. The genes are TRBV20-1 and TRBJ1-1; tentative D call: TRBD1 (6 bases). This CDR3 has 13 amino acids. The germline V and J ends were trimmed by 2 bases and 7 bases, with 14 bases remaining between them. Germline V lookup: CDR1 DFQATT, CDR2 SNEGSKA (reference sequence). The CDR3 loop is CSARKTTGYEAFF. As DNA, the CDR3 is TGCAGTGCTAGAAAAACCACAGGGTATGAAGCTTTCTTT.